This TCR beta chain comes out of a study of blood T cell repertoires in COVID-19. The CDR3 is 15 residues long. CDR1 is KGHDR and CDR2 is SFDVKD in the germline V gene. Unmatched junction bases numbered 14, after V lost 9 bases and J lost 6 bases. Assay used: immunoSEQ multiplex PCR; TCRdb lists only in-frame clones, some missing. This sample yields some 530,000 clones, of which 80% to 90% are seen a single time; roughly 3.2% belongs to the top ten. The TCR sequence derives from a human donor in a cohort sampled during active COVID-19. Sequencing was carried out using peripheral blood. The rearrangement joins TRBV24-1 to TRBJ1-2, with TRBD1 matching over 8 bases. The CDR3 sequence: CATGEQGARGDGYTF. CDR3 bases: TGTGCCACCGGGGAGCAGGGGGCTCGAGGTGATGGCTACACCTTC.